What follows are 11 T cell receptor beta chains derived from one specimen sequenced in a study of CD8 T cells in Susac syndrome. Random-hexamer reverse transcription was applied to about 0.45 to 1 ug RNA. TCRdb ran MiXCR on the immunoSEQ multiplex PCR reads and lists one entry per CDR3 protein. The table lists 210,000 or so distinct CDR3 sequences, over 90% of them singletons. The sequenced sample was CD4+ T cells from PBMCs. The receptors were sampled from a human donor with Susac syndrome.

CDR3 sequence (DNA): TGTGCCAGCAGCCATTTCCGGACAGGGGGGGATTCACCCCTCCACTTT. As protein: CASSHFRTGGDSPLHF. The chain couples TRBV3-1 to TRBJ1-6, with 10 nucleotides matching TRBD1. In germline, CDR1 is LGHDT, CDR2 YNNKEL (reference sequence). V dropped 3 bases and J dropped 8; count of bases not matched to a gene: 7. CDR3 length equals 16 residues.

This rearrangement joins TRBV5-1 to TRBJ1-1; the match to TRBD1 covers 9 bases. The CDR3 is made up of 16 amino acids. Germline CDR1 is SGHRS and CDR2 is YFSETQ. The ends lost 5 bases at V and 1 base at J; junction bases unmatched: 9. CDR3 DNA: TGCGCCAGCAGGTCTGGACAGGGGCGCTGGAACACTGAAGCTTTCTTT. It translates to CASRSGQGRWNTEAFF.

This clonotype was picked up a small number of times. This rearrangement joins TRBV4-2 to TRBJ2-3; D remains ambiguous. Germline CDR1 is LGHNA and CDR2 is YNFKEQ. The CDR3 has 13 amino acids. V lost 4 bases and J 4 bases, leaving 9 bases between the germline ends. CDR3 amino acids: CASSPAGADTQYF. The CDR3 DNA follows: TGTGCCAGCAGCCCCGCTGGGGCAGATACGCAGTATTTT.

This clonotype occurred a few times. The chain links TRBV6-5 to TRBJ1-1, with D uncertain. CDR1 and CDR2 from the germline V gene are MNHEY and SVGAGI. CDR3 size: 14 residues. Trimming removed 3 bases at V and 1 base at J, with 9 bases between. The CDR3 DNA reads TGTGCCAGCAGTTATGAAGGGTGGAACACTGAAGCTTTCTTT. Protein: CASSYEGWNTEAFF.

The rearrangement uses TRBV20-1 and TRBJ1-5; 7 bases are shared with TRBD1. The V gene's germline CDR1 is DFQATT and CDR2 SNEGSKA (reference sequence). This CDR3 has 14 residues. V was clipped by 6 bases and J by 2 bases; unmatched bases: 7. CDR3 protein: CSARQGWGNQPQHF. The CDR3 DNA sequence: TGCAGTGCAAGACAGGGTTGGGGCAATCAGCCCCAGCATTTT.

The CDR3, as DNA: TGTGCCAGCTTCAGCGGGGGGACCGCAGATACGCAGTATTTT. It specifies CASFSGGTADTQYF. The chain links TRBV28 to TRBJ2-3, with 9 bases that match TRBD2. The V and J ends lost 8 bases and 4 bases, in that order; junction bases with no gene match: 7. This CDR3 is built from 14 residues. Per the germline V gene, CDR1 is MDHEN and CDR2 is SYDVKM.

The table lists this clonotype with a count of one. This chain joins TRBV29-1 and TRBJ2-5, with TRBD2 matching 7 bases. Germline trimming cut 6 bases from V and 5 bases from J; bases unmatched to any gene: 6. CDR1 SQVTM and CDR2 ANQGSEA come from the germline V gene. The CDR3 has 12 residues. CDR3 sequence: CSVGQGGETQYF. CDR3 sequence (DNA): TGCAGCGTGGGCCAGGGAGGGGAGACCCAGTACTTC.

The V call is TRBV29-1, the J call TRBJ1-1, with unresolved D. V was trimmed by 7 bases and J by 4 bases, leaving 16 bases between them. Per the germline V gene, CDR1 is SQVTM and CDR2 is ANQGSEA. The CDR3 loop spans 13 amino acids. The CDR3: CSAEGLLITEAFF. DNA of the CDR3: TGCAGCGCCGAGGGCCTTTTAATCACTGAAGCTTTCTTT. The whole variable domain, remainder taken from reference TRBV29-1 and TRBJ1-1, is SAVISQKPSRDICQRGTSLTIQCQVDSQVTMMFWYRQQPGQSLTLIATANQGSEATYESGFVIDKFPISRPNLTFSTLTVSNMSPEDSSIYLCSAEGLLITEAFFGQGTRLTVV.

The chain recombines TRBV5-1 with TRBJ1-2; D might be TRBD1 (5 bases). V was shortened by 0 bases and J by 4 bases, with 10 bases between the two germline ends. Germline V CDR1 and CDR2: SGHRS, YFSETQ. The CDR3 spans 14 residues. CDR3 sequence (DNA): TGCGCCAGCAGCTTGGCCGTAGACAGCTATGGCTACACCTTC. This gives the protein CASSLAVDSYGYTF. Full variable domain (remainder filled in from reference TRBV5-1 and TRBJ1-2): KAGVTQTPRYLIKTRGQQVTLSCSPISGHRSVSWYQQTPGQGLQFLFEYFSETQRNKGNFPGRFSGRQFSNSRSEMNVSTLELGDSALYLCASSLAVDSYGYTFGSGTRLTVV.

The J gene is TRBJ2-5, the V gene TRBV4-3; D is perhaps TRBD1 (5 bases). The CDR3 runs to 15 residues. CDR1 is LGHNA and CDR2 is YSLEER in the germline V gene. With 0 bases removed from V and 4 bases from J, the gap between germline ends came to 12 bases. The CDR3 DNA is TGCGCCAGCAGCCAAGATCTAGGGGATTCAGAGACCCAGTACTTC. Its translation is CASSQDLGDSETQYF.

This chain connects TRBV7-3 to TRBJ2-3; no reliable D call. The germline V and J ends were trimmed by 4 bases and 5 bases, with 10 bases remaining between them. CDR3 length: 13 residues. The germline gives CDR1 SGHTA, CDR2 FQGTGA. The CDR3 here is CASSSSARDTQYF. CDR3 coding DNA: TGTGCCAGCAGCTCCTCAGCGAGAGATACGCAGTATTTT. The full variable domain, completed using reference TRBV7-3 and TRBJ2-3, is GAGVSQTPSNKVTEKGKYVELRCDPISGHTALYWYRQSLGQGPEFLIYFQGTGAADDSGLPNDRFFAVRPEGSVSTLKIQRTERGDSAVYLCASSSSARDTQYFGPGTRLTVL.